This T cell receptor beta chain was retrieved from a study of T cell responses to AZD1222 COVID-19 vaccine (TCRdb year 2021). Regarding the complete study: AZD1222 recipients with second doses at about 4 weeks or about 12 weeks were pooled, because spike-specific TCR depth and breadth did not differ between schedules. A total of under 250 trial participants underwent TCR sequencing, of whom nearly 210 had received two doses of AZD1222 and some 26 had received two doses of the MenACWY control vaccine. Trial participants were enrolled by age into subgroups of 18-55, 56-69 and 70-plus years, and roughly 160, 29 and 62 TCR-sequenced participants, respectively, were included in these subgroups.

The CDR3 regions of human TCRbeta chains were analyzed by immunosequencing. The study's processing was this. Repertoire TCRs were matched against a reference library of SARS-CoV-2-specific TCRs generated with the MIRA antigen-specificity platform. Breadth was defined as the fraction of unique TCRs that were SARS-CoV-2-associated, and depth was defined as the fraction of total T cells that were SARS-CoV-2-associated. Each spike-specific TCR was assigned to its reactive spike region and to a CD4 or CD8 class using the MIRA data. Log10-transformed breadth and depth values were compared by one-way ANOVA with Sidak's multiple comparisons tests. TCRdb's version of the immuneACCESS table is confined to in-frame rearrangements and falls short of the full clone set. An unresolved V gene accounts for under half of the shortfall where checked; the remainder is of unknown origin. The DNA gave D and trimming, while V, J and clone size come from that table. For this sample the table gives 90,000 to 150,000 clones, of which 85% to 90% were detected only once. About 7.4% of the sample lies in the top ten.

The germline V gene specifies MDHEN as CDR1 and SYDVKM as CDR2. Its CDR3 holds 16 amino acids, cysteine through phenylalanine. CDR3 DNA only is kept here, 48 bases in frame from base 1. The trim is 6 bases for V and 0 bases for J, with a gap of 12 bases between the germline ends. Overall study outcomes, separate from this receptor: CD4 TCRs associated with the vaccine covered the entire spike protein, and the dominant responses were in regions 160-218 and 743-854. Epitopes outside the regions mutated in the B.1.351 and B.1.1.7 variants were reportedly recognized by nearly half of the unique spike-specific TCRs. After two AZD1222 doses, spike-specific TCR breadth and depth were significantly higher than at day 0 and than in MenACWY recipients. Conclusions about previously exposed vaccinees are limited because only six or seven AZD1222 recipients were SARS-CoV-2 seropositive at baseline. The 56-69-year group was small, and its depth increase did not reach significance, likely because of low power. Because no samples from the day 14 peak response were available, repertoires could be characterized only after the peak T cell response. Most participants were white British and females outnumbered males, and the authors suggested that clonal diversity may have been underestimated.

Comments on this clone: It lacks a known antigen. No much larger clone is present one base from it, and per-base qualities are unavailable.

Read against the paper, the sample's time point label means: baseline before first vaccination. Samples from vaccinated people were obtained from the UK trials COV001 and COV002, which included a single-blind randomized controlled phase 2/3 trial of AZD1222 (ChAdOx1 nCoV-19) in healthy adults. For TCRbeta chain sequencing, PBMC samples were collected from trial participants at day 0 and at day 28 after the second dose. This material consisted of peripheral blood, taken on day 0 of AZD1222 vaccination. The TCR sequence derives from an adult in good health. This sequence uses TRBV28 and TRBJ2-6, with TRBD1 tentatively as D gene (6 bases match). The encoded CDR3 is CASSSQGHSGANVLTF. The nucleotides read TGTGCCAGCAGCTCACAGGGCCACTCTGGGGCCAACGTCCTGACTTTC.